The clone carrying this TCR beta chain occurred many times. The sample originates from a study of early T cells in non-severe SARS-CoV-2 infection. Separate cDNA molecules each had unique molecular identifiers attached to them. TCRdb used MiXCR to reprocess the 5' RACE reads, holding one entry per CDR3 protein. Seen here are some 80,000 distinct CDR3 sequences, approximately 5% observed once, and the top ten hold under 7.5%. This clonotype was sampled from an adult who was a healthcare worker with PCR-confirmed SARS-CoV-2 infection or an uninfected control (not recorded which). This sample comprised whole blood, obtained at baseline.

The CDR3 nucleotides read TGTGCCAGCAGCTCCACAGCGGGAGTCCAAGAGACCCAGTACTTC. Translated, it gives CASSSTAGVQETQYF. The rearrangement links TRBV7-7 to TRBJ2-5; the match to TRBD2 covers 8 bases. CDR3 length: 15 amino acids. In germline, CDR1 is SSHAT, CDR2 FNYEAQ (reference sequence). Trimming at V came to 4 bases and at J to 1 base, leaving 5 bases not matched to a gene.